The TCR beta chain under discussion was sequenced for a study of multiple sclerosis patients with progressive multifocal leukoencephalopathy. Findings and limits, study-wide: The findings' link to JC virus versus immunocompromise remained uncertain. Lower normalized Shannon entropy suggested reduced TRB diversity in most PML patients.

Points on this clone: Its antigen remains unidentified.

Using immunoSEQ multiplex PCR, the repertoire was profiled, and TCRdb retains in-frame clones only, with some absent. Counted here are 30,000 or so clones, roughly 90% occurring once; the ten biggest clones make up under 4%. V lost 0 bases to trimming and J lost 5 bases, with 22 bases between them. Germline CDR1 and CDR2: MRHNA and SNTAGT. There are 18 residues in the CDR3. Time point described: time of PML onset. Natalizumab-treated patients developed PML between roughly 15 and 56 months into natalizumab therapy. The T3 samples were drawn when PML began. The clonotype was recovered from a human donor with progressive multifocal leukoencephalopathy. The chain is built from TRBV6-4 and TRBJ1-1; tentatively, D is TRBD1 (6 bases). The material was PBMCs, obtained from a patient treated with natalizumab. The CDR3 DNA reads as TGTGCCAGCAGTGACTCGTCGGCGGGGGCGCGAAAAGAGACTGAAGCTTTCTTT. As protein: CASSDSSAGARKETEAFF.